This T cell receptor beta chain was found in a study of blood T cell repertoires in COVID-19. Some clones are missing from TCRdb's copy, which holds only in-frame ones; the method was immunoSEQ multiplex PCR. The sample has around 200,000 clones, around nine tenths seen once; the top ten hold 0.88%. Losses at the gene ends were 3 bases for V and 0 bases for J; bases not matched to a gene: 4. CDR3 size: 16 residues. Germline V gene data show CDR1 as KGHSH and CDR2 as LQKENI. The origin of this receptor is a woman under 30 who had recovered from COVID-19. V is TRBV18 and J is TRBJ1-3; TRBD1 matches at 8 bases. The sample comprised peripheral blood. CDR3 nucleotides: TGTGCCAGCTCACCGGGACAGGAGATCTCTGGAAACACCATATATTTT. As protein: CASSPGQEISGNTIYF.